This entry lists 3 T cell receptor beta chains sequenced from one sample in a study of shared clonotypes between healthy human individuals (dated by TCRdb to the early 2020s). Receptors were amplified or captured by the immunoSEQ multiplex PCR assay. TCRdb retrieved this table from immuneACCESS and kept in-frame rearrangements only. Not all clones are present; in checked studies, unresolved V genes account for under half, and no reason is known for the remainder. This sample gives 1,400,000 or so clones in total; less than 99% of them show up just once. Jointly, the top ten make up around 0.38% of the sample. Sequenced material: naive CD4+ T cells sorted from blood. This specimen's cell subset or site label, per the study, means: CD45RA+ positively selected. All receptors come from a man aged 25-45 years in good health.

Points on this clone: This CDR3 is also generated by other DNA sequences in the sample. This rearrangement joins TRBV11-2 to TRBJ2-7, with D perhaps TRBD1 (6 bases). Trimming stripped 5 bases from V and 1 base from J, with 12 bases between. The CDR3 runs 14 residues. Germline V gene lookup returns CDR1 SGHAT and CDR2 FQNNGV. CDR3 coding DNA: TGTGCCAGCAGCCTTCAGGGGTTGTCCTACGAGCAGTACTTC. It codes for CASSLQGLSYEQYF.

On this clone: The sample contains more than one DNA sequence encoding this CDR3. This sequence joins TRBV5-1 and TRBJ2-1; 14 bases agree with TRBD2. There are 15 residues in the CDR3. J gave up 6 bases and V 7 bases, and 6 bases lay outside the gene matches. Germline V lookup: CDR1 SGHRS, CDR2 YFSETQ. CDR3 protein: CASSWGLAGVNEQFF. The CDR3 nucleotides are TGCGCCAGCTCCTGGGGACTAGCGGGAGTCAATGAGCAGTTCTTC.

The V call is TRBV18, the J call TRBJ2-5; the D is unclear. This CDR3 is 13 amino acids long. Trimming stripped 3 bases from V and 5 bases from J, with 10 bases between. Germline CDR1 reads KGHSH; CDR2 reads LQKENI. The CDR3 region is CASSPGIGETQYF. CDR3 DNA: TGTGCCAGCTCACCGGGGATTGGGGAGACCCAGTACTTC.